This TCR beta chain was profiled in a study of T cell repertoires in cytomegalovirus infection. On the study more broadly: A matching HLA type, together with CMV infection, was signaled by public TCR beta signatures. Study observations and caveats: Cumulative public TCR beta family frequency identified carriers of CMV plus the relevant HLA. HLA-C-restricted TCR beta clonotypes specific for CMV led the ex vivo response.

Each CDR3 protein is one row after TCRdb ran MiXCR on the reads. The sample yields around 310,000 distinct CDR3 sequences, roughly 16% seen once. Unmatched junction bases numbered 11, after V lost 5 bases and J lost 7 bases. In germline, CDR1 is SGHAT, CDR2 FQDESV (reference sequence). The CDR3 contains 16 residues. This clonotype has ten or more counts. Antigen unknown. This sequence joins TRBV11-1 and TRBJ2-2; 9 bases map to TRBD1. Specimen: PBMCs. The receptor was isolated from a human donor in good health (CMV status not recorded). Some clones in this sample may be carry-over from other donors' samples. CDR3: CASSQDRGSGIGELFF. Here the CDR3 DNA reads TGTGCCAGCAGCCAGGACAGGGGTTCAGGCATCGGGGAGCTGTTTTTT.